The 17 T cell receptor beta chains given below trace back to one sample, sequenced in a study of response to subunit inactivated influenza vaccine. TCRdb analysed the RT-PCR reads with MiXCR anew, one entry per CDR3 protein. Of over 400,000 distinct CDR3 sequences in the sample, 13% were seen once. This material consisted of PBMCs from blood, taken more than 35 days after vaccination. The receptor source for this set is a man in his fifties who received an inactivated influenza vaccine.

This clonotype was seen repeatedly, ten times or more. As DNA, the CDR3 is TGTGCCAGCAGTGGAGGGCAGGGGGCTGCCAAAAACATTCAGTACTTC. It translates to CASSGGQGAAKNIQYF. The V gene is TRBV12-3 or TRBV12-4, the J gene TRBJ2-4; TRBD1 matches 8 bases. The J segment lost 1 base and the V segment lost 5 bases, leaving 7 bases of the junction unmatched. CDR3 length: 16 amino acids.

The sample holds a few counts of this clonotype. The CDR3 spells CASSLVSQSAHEQYF. The DNA for the CDR3 is TGTGCCAGCAGCTTAGTCTCACAGTCGGCACACGAGCAGTACTTC. This rearrangement joins TRBV7-2 to TRBJ2-7; D unclear. Germline values: CDR1 SGHTA, CDR2 FQGNSA. The CDR3 sequence is 15 residues long. V was trimmed by 1 base and J by 5 bases, leaving 15 bases between them.

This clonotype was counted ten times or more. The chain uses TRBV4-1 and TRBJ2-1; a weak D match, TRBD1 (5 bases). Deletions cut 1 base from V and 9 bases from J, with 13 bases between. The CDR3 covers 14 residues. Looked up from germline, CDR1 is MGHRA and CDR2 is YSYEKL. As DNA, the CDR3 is TGCGCCAGCAGCCAAGCCCCAGGGTACGGTGAGCAGTTCTTC. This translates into CASSQAPGYGEQFF.

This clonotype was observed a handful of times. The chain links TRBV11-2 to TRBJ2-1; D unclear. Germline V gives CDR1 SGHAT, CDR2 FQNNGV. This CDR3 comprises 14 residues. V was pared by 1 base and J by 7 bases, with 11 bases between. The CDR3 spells CASSLGGSRNEQFF. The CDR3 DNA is TGTGCCAGCAGCTTAGGTGGTAGCCGGAATGAGCAGTTCTTC.

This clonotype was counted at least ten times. In DNA form, the CDR3 reads TGCGCCAGCAGCTTGGCGGGGGCAGGGCCAGAGACCCAGTACTTC. Its protein product is CASSLAGAGPETQYF. The rearrangement joins TRBV5-1 to TRBJ2-5, with D possibly called TRBD1 or TRBD2 (6 bases each). V was cut by 0 bases and J by 4 bases, with 13 bases left in between. The CDR3 loop spans 15 amino acids. CDR1 SGHRS and CDR2 YFSETQ come from the germline V gene.

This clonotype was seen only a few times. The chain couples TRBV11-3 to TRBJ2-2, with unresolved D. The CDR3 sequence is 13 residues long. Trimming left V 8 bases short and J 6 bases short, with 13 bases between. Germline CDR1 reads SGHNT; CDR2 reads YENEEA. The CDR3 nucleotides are TGTGCCAGCGGGGATTACGATGCCGGGGAGCTGTTTTTT. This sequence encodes CASGDYDAGELFF.

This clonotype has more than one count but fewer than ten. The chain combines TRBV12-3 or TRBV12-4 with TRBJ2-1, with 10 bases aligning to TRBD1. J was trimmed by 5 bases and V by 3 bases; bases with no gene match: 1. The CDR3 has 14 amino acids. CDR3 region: CASSLGQGHNEQFF. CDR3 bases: TGTGCCAGCAGTTTGGGACAGGGGCACAATGAGCAGTTCTTC.

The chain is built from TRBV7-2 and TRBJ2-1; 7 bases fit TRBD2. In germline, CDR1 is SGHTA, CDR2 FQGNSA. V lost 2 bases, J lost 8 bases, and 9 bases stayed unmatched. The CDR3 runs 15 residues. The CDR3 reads CASSLWGRAGHEQFF. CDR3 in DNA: TGTGCCAGCAGCTTATGGGGGAGGGCCGGGCATGAGCAGTTCTTC.

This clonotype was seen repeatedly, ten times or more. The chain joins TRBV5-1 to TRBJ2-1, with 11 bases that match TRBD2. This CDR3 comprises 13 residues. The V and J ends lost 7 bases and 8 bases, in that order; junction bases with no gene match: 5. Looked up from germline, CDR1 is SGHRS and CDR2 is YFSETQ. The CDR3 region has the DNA TGCGCCAGCCGTCTAGCGGGAGGCTATGAGCAGTTCTTC. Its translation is CASRLAGGYEQFF.

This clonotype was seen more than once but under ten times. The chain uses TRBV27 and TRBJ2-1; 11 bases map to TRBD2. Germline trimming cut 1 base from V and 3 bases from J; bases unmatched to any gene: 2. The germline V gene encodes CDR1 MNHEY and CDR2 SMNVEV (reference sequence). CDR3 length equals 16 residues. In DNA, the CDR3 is TGTGCCAGCAGTTTATTAGCGGGGGGGCGCTACAATGAGCAGTTCTTC. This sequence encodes CASSLLAGGRYNEQFF.

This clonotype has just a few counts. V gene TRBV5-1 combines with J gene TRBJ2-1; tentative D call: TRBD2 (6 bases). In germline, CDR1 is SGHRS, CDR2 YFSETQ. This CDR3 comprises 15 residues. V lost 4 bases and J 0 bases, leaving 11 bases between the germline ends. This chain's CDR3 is CASSPLASSYNEQFF. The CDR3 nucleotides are TGCGCCAGCAGCCCGCTAGCGAGCTCCTACAATGAGCAGTTCTTC. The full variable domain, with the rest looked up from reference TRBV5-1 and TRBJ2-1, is KAGVTQTPRYLIKTRGQQVTLSCSPISGHRSVSWYQQTPGQGLQFLFEYFSETQRNKGNFPGRFSGRQFSNSRSEMNVSTLELGDSALYLCASSPLASSYNEQFFGPGTRLTVL.

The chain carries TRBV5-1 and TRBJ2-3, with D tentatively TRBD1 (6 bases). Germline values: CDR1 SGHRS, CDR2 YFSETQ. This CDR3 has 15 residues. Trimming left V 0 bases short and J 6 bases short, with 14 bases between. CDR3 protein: CASSLEGYRADTQYF. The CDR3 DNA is TGCGCCAGCAGCTTGGAAGGTTACAGGGCTGATACGCAGTATTTT.

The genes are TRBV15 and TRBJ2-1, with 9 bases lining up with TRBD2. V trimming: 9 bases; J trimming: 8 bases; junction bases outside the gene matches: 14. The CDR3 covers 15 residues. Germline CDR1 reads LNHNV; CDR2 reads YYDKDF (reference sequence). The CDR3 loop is CATRITLAGEYEQFF. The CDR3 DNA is TGTGCCACTCGGATTACATTAGCGGGAGAGTATGAGCAGTTCTTC.

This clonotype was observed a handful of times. The CDR3 sequence is CASSTGQAGNQPQHF. In DNA, the CDR3 is TGTGCCAGCAGTACGGGACAGGCCGGCAATCAGCCCCAGCATTTT. V gene TRBV6-1 combines with J gene TRBJ1-5, with 8 nucleotides matching TRBD1. The CDR3 is made up of 15 amino acids. Germline assignment: CDR1 MNHNS and CDR2 SASEGT. Trimming at V came to 5 bases and at J to 2 bases, leaving 5 bases not matched to a gene.

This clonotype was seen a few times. The CDR3 bases are TGTGCCAGCAGCCGAACCGGGACGAACAATGAGCAGTTCTTC. Translation gives CASSRTGTNNEQFF. The J gene is TRBJ2-1, the V gene TRBV11-1; D tentatively fits TRBD1 or TRBD2 (5 bases each). The germline V and J ends were trimmed by 5 bases and 5 bases, with 13 bases remaining between them. The CDR3 is made up of 14 amino acids. The germline V gene has CDR1 SGHAT and CDR2 FQDESV (reference sequence).

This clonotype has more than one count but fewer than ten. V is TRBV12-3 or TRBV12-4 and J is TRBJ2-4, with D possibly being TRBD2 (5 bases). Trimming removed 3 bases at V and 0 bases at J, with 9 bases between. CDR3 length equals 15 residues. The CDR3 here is CASSLGDLAKNIQYF. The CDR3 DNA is TGTGCCAGCAGTTTGGGAGACCTAGCCAAAAACATTCAGTACTTC.

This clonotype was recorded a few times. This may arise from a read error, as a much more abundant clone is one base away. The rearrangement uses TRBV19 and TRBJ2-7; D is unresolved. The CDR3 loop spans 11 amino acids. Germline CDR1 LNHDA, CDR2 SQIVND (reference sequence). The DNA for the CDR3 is TGTGCCAGCAGTAACACCTACGAGCAGTACTTC. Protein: CASSNTYEQYF.